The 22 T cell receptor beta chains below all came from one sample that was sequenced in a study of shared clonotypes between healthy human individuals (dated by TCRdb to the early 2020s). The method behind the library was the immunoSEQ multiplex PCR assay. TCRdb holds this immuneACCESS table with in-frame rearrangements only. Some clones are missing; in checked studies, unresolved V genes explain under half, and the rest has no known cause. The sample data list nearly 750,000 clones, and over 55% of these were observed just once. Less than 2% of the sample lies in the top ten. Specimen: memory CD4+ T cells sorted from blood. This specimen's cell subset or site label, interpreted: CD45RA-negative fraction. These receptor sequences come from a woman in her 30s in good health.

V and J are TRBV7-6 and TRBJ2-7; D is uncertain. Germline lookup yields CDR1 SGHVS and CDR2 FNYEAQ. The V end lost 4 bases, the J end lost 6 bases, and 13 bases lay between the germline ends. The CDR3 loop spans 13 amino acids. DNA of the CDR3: TGTGCCAGCAGCTCCCATCCCGGGTCCGAGCAGTACTTC. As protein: CASSSHPGSEQYF.

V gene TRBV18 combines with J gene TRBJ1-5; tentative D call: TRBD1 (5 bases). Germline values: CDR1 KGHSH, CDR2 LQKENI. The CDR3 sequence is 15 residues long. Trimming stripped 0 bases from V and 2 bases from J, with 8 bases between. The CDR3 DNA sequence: TGTGCCAGCTCACCACCTTCGGGGGGCAATCAGCCCCAGCATTTT. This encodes CASSPPSGGNQPQHF.

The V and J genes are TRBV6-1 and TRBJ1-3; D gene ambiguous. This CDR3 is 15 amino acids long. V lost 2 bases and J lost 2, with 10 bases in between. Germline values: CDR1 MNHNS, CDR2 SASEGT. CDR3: CASSESWQAGNTIYF. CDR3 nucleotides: TGTGCCAGCAGTGAATCTTGGCAGGCTGGAAACACCATATATTTT.

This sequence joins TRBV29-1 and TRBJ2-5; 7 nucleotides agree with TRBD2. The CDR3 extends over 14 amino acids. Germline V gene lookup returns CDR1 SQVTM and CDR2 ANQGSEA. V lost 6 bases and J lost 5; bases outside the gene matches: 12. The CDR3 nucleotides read TGCAGCGTGGCCCCCCAGCTGGGAGGGGAGACCCAGTACTTC. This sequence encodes CSVAPQLGGETQYF. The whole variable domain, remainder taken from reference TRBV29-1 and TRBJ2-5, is SAVISQKPSRDICQRGTSLTIQCQVDSQVTMMFWYRQQPGQSLTLIATANQGSEATYESGFVIDKFPISRPNLTFSTLTVSNMSPEDSSIYLCSVAPQLGGETQYFGPGTRLLVL.

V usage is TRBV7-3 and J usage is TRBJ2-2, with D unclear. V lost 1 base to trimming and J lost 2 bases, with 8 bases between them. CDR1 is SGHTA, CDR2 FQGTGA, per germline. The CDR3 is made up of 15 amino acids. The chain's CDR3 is CASSLNGLNTGELFF. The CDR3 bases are TGTGCCAGCAGCTTAAACGGGCTTAACACCGGGGAGCTGTTTTTT.

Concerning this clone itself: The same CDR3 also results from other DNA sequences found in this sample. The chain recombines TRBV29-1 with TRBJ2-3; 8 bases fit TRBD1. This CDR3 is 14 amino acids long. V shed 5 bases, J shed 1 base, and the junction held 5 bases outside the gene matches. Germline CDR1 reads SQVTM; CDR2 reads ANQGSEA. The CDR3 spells CSVRQGFGTDTQYF. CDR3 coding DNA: TGCAGCGTTCGACAGGGGTTTGGCACAGATACGCAGTATTTT.

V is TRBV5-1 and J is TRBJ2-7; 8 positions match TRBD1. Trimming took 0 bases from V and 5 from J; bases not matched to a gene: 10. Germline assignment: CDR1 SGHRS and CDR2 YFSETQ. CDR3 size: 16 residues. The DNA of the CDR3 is TGCGCCAGCAGCTTGGTAGGGACAGGCCGTCCTAACGAGCAGTACTTC. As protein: CASSLVGTGRPNEQYF.

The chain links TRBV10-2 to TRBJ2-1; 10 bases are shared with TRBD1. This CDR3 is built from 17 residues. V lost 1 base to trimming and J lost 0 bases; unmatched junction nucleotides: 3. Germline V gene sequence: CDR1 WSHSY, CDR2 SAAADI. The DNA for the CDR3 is TGCGCCAGCAGTGAGTGGACAGGGGGGAGCTCCTACAATGAGCAGTTCTTC. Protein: CASSEWTGGSSYNEQFF.

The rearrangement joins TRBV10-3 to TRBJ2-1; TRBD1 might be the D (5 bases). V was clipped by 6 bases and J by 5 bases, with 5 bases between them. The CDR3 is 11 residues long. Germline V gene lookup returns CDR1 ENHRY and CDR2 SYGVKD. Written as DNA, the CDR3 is TGTGCCATCAGGGACAACAATGAGCAGTTCTTC. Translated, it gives CAIRDNNEQFF.

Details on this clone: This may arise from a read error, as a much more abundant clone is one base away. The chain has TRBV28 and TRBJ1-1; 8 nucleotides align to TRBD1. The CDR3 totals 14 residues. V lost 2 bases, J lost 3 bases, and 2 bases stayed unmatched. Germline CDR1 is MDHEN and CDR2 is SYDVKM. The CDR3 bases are TGTGCCAGCAGTTTACAGGGGGCTTACACTGAAGCTTTCTTT. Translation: CASSLQGAYTEAFF.

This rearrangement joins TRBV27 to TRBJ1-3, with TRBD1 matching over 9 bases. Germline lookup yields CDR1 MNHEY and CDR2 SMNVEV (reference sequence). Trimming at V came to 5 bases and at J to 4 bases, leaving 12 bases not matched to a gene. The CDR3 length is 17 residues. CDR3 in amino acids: CASSPLGPGQGGNTIYF. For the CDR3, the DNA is TGTGCCAGCAGTCCCCTAGGGCCGGGACAGGGAGGAAACACCATATATTTT.

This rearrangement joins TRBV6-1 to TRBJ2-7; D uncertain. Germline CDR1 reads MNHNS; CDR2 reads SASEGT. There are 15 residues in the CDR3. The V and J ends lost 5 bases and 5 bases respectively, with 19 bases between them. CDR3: CASSFPLRRFDEQYF. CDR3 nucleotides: TGTGCCAGCAGTTTCCCCTTACGCCGATTCGACGAGCAGTACTTC.

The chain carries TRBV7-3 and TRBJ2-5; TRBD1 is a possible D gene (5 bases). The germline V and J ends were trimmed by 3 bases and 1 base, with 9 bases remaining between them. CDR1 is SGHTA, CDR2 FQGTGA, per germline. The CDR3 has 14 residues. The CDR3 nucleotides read TGTGCCAGCAGCTTTCAGGGAAGCCAAGAGACCCAGTACTTC. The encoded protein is CASSFQGSQETQYF. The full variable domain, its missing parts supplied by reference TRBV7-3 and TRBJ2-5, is GAGVSQTPSNKVTEKGKYVELRCDPISGHTALYWYRQSLGQGPEFLIYFQGTGAADDSGLPNDRFFAVRPEGSVSTLKIQRTERGDSAVYLCASSFQGSQETQYFGPGTRLLVL.

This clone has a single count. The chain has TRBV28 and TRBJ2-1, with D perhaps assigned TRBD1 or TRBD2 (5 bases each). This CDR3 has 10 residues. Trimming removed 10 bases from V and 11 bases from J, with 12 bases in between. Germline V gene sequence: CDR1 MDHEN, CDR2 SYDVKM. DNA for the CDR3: TGTGCCATCTCGGGACGGCAGCAGTTCTTC. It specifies CAISGRQQFF.

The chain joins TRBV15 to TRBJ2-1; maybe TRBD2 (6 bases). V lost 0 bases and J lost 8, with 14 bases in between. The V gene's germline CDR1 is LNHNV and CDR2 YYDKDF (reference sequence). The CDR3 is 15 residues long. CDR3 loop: CATSREEAGMDEQFF. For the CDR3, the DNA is TGTGCCACCAGCAGAGAAGAAGCGGGTATGGATGAGCAGTTCTTC. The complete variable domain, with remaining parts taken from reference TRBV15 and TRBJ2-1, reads DAMVIQNPRYQVTQFGKPVTLSCSQTLNHNVMYWYQQKSSQAPKLLFHYYDKDFNNEADTPDNFQSRRPNTSFCFLDIRSPGLGDTAMYLCATSREEAGMDEQFFGPGTRLTVL.

The CDR3 DNA reads TGTGCCAGCAGCGCCCGGGACAGAAACACAGATACGCAGTATTTT. It is translated as CASSARDRNTDTQYF. This chain joins TRBV9 and TRBJ2-3; 7 nucleotides align to TRBD1. Germline CDR1 reads SGDLS; CDR2 reads YYNGEE. This CDR3 has 15 amino acids. Trimming removed 3 bases from V and 2 bases from J; junction bases left unmatched: 6.

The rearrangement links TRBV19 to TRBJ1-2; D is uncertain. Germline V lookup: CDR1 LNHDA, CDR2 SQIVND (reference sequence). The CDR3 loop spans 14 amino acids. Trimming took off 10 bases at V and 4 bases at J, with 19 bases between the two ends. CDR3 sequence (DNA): TGTGCCACTAACCTCGGGAGGCCAGGCTATGGCTACACCTTC. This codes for CATNLGRPGYGYTF.

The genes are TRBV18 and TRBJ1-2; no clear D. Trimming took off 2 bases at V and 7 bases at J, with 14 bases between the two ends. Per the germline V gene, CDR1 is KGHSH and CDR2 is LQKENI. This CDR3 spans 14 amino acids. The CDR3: CASSPSDPSIGYTF. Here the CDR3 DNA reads TGTGCCAGCTCACCATCCGACCCCAGCATTGGCTACACCTTC.

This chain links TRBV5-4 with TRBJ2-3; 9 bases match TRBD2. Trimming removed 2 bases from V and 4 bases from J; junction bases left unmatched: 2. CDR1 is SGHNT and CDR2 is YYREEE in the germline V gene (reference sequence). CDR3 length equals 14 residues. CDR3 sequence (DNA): TGTGCCAGCAGCTTAGCGGGAGGTGCAGATACGCAGTATTTT. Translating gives CASSLAGGADTQYF.

In nucleotides, the CDR3 is TGCGCCAGCAGCTCCGGGACAGGGGGTCAGGAGCAGTTCTTC. It translates to CASSSGTGGQEQFF. The chain employs TRBV5-1 and TRBJ2-1; 11 nucleotides match TRBD1. The CDR3 is 14 residues long. V dropped 3 bases and J dropped 10; count of bases not matched to a gene: 6. Germline CDR1 reads SGHRS; CDR2 reads YFSETQ.

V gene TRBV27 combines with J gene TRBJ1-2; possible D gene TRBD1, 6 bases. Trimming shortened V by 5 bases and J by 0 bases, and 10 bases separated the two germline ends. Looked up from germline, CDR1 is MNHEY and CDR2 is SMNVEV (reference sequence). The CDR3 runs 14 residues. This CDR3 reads CASSGQPSNYGYTF. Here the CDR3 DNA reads TGTGCCAGCAGTGGACAGCCCTCTAACTATGGCTACACCTTC.

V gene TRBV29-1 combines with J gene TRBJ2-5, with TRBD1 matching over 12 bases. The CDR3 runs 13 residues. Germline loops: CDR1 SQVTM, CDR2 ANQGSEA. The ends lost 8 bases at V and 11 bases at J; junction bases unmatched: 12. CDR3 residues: CSFRGQGAGEQYF. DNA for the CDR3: TGCAGCTTTAGGGGACAGGGGGCAGGGGAGCAGTACTTC.